The 29 T cell receptor beta chains reported below all come from one sample, sequenced in a study of blood T cells in healthy people across ages. For the second PCR, which ran for about 6 to 11 cycles, a sample-barcoded 5' primer and a J-beta primer mix were used. MiXCR, run by TCRdb on the 5' RACE reads, gives a single entry per CDR3 protein. There are hundreds of thousands of distinct CDR3 sequences in the sample; 20% to 25% occur only once, and about 3.6% lies in the top ten. The sample was blood. These receptor sequences come from a man between 65 and 85 years old in good health.

CDR3 DNA sequence: TGTGCCAGCAGCCGAGTGGCGGGGTTGTTCAATGAGCAGTTCTTC. It is translated as CASSRVAGLFNEQFF. The chain uses TRBV11-1 and TRBJ2-5; possibly TRBD2 for D (6 bases). The DNA end favors TRBJ2-1, so the J call may be wrong. CDR1 and CDR2 from the germline V gene are SGHAT and FQDESV (reference sequence). CDR3 size: 15 residues.

The V gene is TRBV7-2, the J gene TRBJ2-5, with D maybe TRBD1 (5 bases). The closer fit of TRBJ2-1 to the DNA end suggests the J call may be wrong. Per the germline V gene, CDR1 is SGHTA and CDR2 is FQGNSA. CDR3 size: 11 residues. This CDR3 is CASSTRGEQFF. The CDR3 coding sequence is TGTGCCAGCAGCACAAGGGGTGAGCAGTTCTTC.

There are many counts of this clonotype. This chain connects TRBV4-3 to TRBJ2-3; the match to TRBD2 covers 7 bases. The V and J ends lost 0 bases and 1 base, in that order; junction bases with no gene match: 10. The CDR3 spans 18 residues. CDR1 LGHNA and CDR2 YSLEER come from the germline V gene. CDR3 sequence reads: CASSQERFRAGRTDTQYF. The CDR3 bases are TGCGCCAGCAGCCAAGAACGGTTTAGAGCGGGGCGCACAGATACGCAGTATTTT.

This clonotype was found a few times. This chain joins TRBV4-1 and TRBJ1-2; D is unresolved. V lost 0 bases, J lost 4 bases, and 15 bases lay in between. Germline V gives CDR1 MGHRA, CDR2 YSYEKL. CDR3 length equals 16 residues. The CDR3 DNA reads as TGCGCCAGCAGCCAAGAATGGCAGGTGGACCTCTATGGCTACACCTTC. This gives the protein CASSQEWQVDLYGYTF.

Of note for this clonotype: A much larger clone lies one base from this, so it may be a read error. V is TRBV28 and J is TRBJ2-5; TRBD1 matches at 7 bases. Judging by the DNA end, TRBJ2-7 fits better; the J call may be wrong. Germline V CDR1 and CDR2: MDHEN, SYDVKM. The CDR3 extends over 16 amino acids. In nucleotides, the CDR3 is TGTGCCAGCGGTTTACACAGGGGAATAGGTTCCTACGAGCAGTACTTC. Protein: CASGLHRGIGSYEQYF.

This clonotype occurred a few times. V is TRBV6-2 or TRBV6-3 and J is TRBJ2-1, with D maybe TRBD1 (5 bases). The germline V gene has CDR1 MNHEY and CDR2 SVGEGT. Deletions cut 7 bases from V and 12 bases from J, with 16 bases between. The CDR3 loop spans 12 amino acids. CDR3 protein: CASNTGLLRQFF. The DNA for the CDR3 is TGTGCCAGCAACACAGGTCTGCTACGGCAGTTCTTC.

This clonotype was detected a few times. V usage is TRBV20-1 and J usage is TRBJ1-1; 8 bases map to TRBD1. V lost 0 bases to trimming and J lost 3 bases; unmatched junction nucleotides: 6. CDR1 is DFQATT and CDR2 is SNEGSKA in the germline V gene (reference sequence). There are 15 residues in the CDR3. The CDR3 DNA sequence: TGCAGTGCTAGAGACAGGGGGCGCGGGGACACTGAAGCTTTCTTT. It translates to CSARDRGRGDTEAFF.

The chain links TRBV2 to TRBJ2-5; maybe TRBD1 (6 bases). With the DNA end fitting TRBJ2-7 better, the J assignment may be wrong. The CDR3 sequence is 14 residues long. Germline V gene lookup returns CDR1 SNHLY and CDR2 FYNNEI. DNA of the CDR3: TGTGCCAGCAGTGTAAAACAGGGCCTCCACGAGCAGTACTTC. Translating gives CASSVKQGLHEQYF.

J is TRBJ2-5 and V is TRBV20-1; 9 bases agree with TRBD2. Germline V gene data show CDR1 as DFQATT and CDR2 as SNEGSKA (reference sequence). The CDR3 spans 16 residues. V lost 0 bases, J lost 5 bases, and 10 bases stayed unmatched. The CDR3 spells CSARDFDSGRWETQYF. DNA of the CDR3: TGCAGTGCTAGAGATTTTGATAGCGGGAGATGGGAGACCCAGTACTTC.

Remarks on this clonotype: This may come from a read error, since a much larger clone is one base off. CDR3 sequence (DNA): TGTGCCAGCAGCTGGACAGGAAACACCATATATTTT. Its translation is CASSWTGNTIYF. This chain joins TRBV5-5 and TRBJ1-3; TRBD1 might be the D (5 bases). Germline V lookup: CDR1 SGHKS, CDR2 YYEKEE (reference sequence). The CDR3 runs to 12 residues. Trimming took 3 bases from V and 4 from J, leaving 5 bases between them.

The CDR3 protein is CASSRLAGVNTGELFF. In DNA form, the CDR3 reads TGTGCCAGCAGCCGACTAGCGGGAGTGAACACCGGGGAGCTGTTTTTT. This chain links TRBV3-1 with TRBJ2-2, with 12 bases aligning to TRBD2. The germline CDR1 and CDR2 sequences are LGHDT and YNNKEL (reference sequence). V shed 4 bases, J shed 1 base, and the junction held 1 base outside the gene matches. The CDR3 has 16 residues. Full variable domain (missing parts from reference TRBV3-1 and TRBJ2-2): DTAVSQTPKYLVTQMGNDKSIKCEQNLGHDTMYWYKQDSKKFLKIMFSYNNKELIINETVPNRFSPKSPDKAHLNLHINSLELGDSAVYFCASSRLAGVNTGELFFGEGSRLTVL.

This clonotype showed up just a few times. V is TRBV12-3 or TRBV12-4 and J is TRBJ2-2; D gene ambiguous. The CDR3 is 14 amino acids. Trimming shortened V by 5 bases and J by 0 bases, and 7 bases separated the two germline ends. The DNA of the CDR3 is TGTGCCAGCAGTCCGACCCCGAACACCGGGGAGCTGTTTTTT. This encodes CASSPTPNTGELFF.

The CDR3 is CSAQKQGTAKNIQYF. Here the CDR3 DNA reads TGCAGTGCTCAAAAACAGGGCACCGCCAAAAACATTCAGTACTTC. The gene calls are TRBV20-1 and TRBJ2-4, with D possibly matching TRBD1 (6 bases). CDR1 is DFQATT, CDR2 SNEGSKA, per germline (reference sequence). The CDR3 has 15 residues. V dropped 5 bases and J dropped 1 base, with 15 bases sitting between them.

The chain couples TRBV7-8 to TRBJ2-3; D gene ambiguous. The CDR3 length is 14 residues. The V gene lost 1 base and the J gene lost 6 bases, with 11 bases spanning the gap. Germline V gives CDR1 SGHVS, CDR2 FQNEAQ. CDR3 coding DNA: TGTGCCAGCAGCTTAGGGGTCGGTTCGGATACGCAGTATTTT. Its protein is CASSLGVGSDTQYF.

The rearrangement links TRBV28 to TRBJ1-5; D is unresolved. V was cut by 3 bases and J by 1 base, with 7 bases left in between. CDR3 size: 14 residues. CDR1 MDHEN and CDR2 SYDVKM come from the germline V gene. Written as DNA, the CDR3 is TGTGCCAGCAGTTTCCAGACGAGCAATCAGCCCCAGCATTTT. It encodes CASSFQTSNQPQHF.

The J gene is TRBJ2-7, the V gene TRBV29-1; 9 bases agree with TRBD2. The trim removed 6 bases at V and 3 bases at J, leaving 18 bases unmatched. Germline V gene sequence: CDR1 SQVTM, CDR2 ANQGSEA. This CDR3 comprises 17 residues. The CDR3 here is CSVDTGSLSGSLYEQYF. CDR3 coding DNA: TGCAGCGTGGACACAGGGAGCCTTAGCGGGAGCCTCTACGAGCAGTACTTC.

This clonotype has just a few counts. The rearrangement joins TRBV5-1 to TRBJ2-7; the D call may be TRBD1 or TRBD2 (5 bases each). The CDR3 loop spans 15 amino acids. V lost 0 bases to trimming and J lost 7 bases, with 17 bases between them. The germline V gene encodes CDR1 SGHRS and CDR2 YFSETQ. The CDR3, as DNA: TGCGCCAGCAGCTTGGACGGGACCATCTTTTCGGAGCAGTACTTC. Protein sequence: CASSLDGTIFSEQYF. Drawing the rest from reference TRBV5-1 and TRBJ2-7, the complete variable domain is KAGVTQTPRYLIKTRGQQVTLSCSPISGHRSVSWYQQTPGQGLQFLFEYFSETQRNKGNFPGRFSGRQFSNSRSEMNVSTLELGDSALYLCASSLDGTIFSEQYFGPGTRLTVT.

This chain uses TRBV6-2 or TRBV6-3 with TRBJ1-5; no firm D call. The CDR3 covers 16 residues. V gave up 0 bases and J gave up 0 bases, with 9 bases separating them. From germline, CDR1 is MNHEY and CDR2 SVGEGT. The CDR3 reads CASSYSGSASNQPQHF. The CDR3 DNA sequence: TGTGCCAGCAGTTACTCGGGGTCCGCTAGCAATCAGCCCCAGCATTTT.

This clonotype has only a few counts. The chain has TRBV11-2 and TRBJ1-1; tentatively, D is TRBD1 (6 bases). Germline V gene lookup returns CDR1 SGHAT and CDR2 FQNNGV. Trimming took 0 bases from V and 2 from J, leaving 10 bases between them. The CDR3 consists of 15 residues. The CDR3 spells CASSLDVGGNTEAFF. The CDR3 DNA is TGTGCCAGCAGCTTAGACGTAGGGGGTAACACTGAAGCTTTCTTT.

This chain connects TRBV6-2 or TRBV6-3 to TRBJ1-5, with D uncertain. Trimming removed 2 bases from V and 4 bases from J, with 12 bases in between. This CDR3 region has 15 residues. From germline, CDR1 is MNHEY and CDR2 SVGEGT. In DNA form, the CDR3 reads TGTGCCAGCAGTTACGGAGGGAGCGGTAATCAGCCCCAGCATTTT. Translated, it gives CASSYGGSGNQPQHF.

This chain links TRBV4-3 with TRBJ2-1; 12 bases agree with TRBD1. CDR3 length: 16 residues. Germline loops: CDR1 LGHNA, CDR2 YSLEER. The V segment lost 4 bases and the J segment 6 bases; nucleotides outside the gene matches: 7. CDR3 amino acids: CASSRTGTGGFNEQFF. In nucleotides, the CDR3 is TGCGCCAGCAGCCGAACCGGGACAGGGGGCTTCAATGAGCAGTTCTTC.

The V gene is TRBV5-1, the J gene TRBJ1-4; 8 bases are shared with TRBD1. The CDR3 extends over 15 amino acids. Per germline, CDR1 SGHRS and CDR2 YFSETQ. With V trimmed by 2 bases and J by 3 bases, 3 bases remained unmatched. The CDR3 sequence: CASSFQGAPNEKLFF. CDR3 sequence (DNA): TGCGCCAGCAGCTTCCAGGGGGCCCCTAATGAAAAACTGTTTTTT.

The V and J genes are TRBV12-3 or TRBV12-4 and TRBJ2-5, with a weak D call TRBD1 (5 bases). The DNA matches TRBJ2-7 better at its end, which makes the J call doubtful. This CDR3 spans 15 amino acids. The CDR3 region has the DNA TGTGCCAGCAGTTCCACCCGACAGCCCCTCTACGAGCAGTACTTC. Translation: CASSSTRQPLYEQYF.

Only a few counts were recorded for this clonotype. V gene TRBV5-1 combines with J gene TRBJ2-2, with a tentative D call TRBD2 (5 bases). The CDR3 sequence is 15 residues long. The germline V gene has CDR1 SGHRS and CDR2 YFSETQ. Trimming left V 0 bases short and J 4 bases short, with 10 bases between. CDR3 amino acids: CASSLGGIRTGELFF. The CDR3 DNA sequence: TGCGCCAGCAGCTTGGGAGGGATCCGCACCGGGGAGCTGTTTTTT.

V is TRBV9 and J is TRBJ2-3; D ambiguous. Germline values: CDR1 SGDLS, CDR2 YYNGEE. The germline V and J ends were trimmed by 4 bases and 1 base, with 16 bases remaining between them. CDR3 length: 16 amino acids. This CDR3 is CASSLDPTGRTDTQYF. The CDR3 coding sequence is TGTGCCAGCAGCCTCGACCCGACTGGCCGCACAGATACGCAGTATTTT.

The table lists this clonotype with a few counts. The chain combines TRBV5-1 with TRBJ1-3; the D gene is possibly TRBD1 (6 bases). The CDR3 spans 15 residues. Trimming took 4 bases from V and 3 from J, leaving 14 bases between them. Germline V lookup: CDR1 SGHRS, CDR2 YFSETQ. The CDR3 loop reads CASSQTTGFGNTIYF. The CDR3 coding sequence is TGCGCCAGCAGCCAAACTACAGGGTTTGGAAACACCATATATTTT.

This clonotype was counted only a few times. V usage is TRBV7-3 and J usage is TRBJ2-7, with D possibly TRBD2 on 5 matching bases. CDR1 and CDR2 (germline): SGHTA, FQGTGA. The CDR3 spans 16 residues. V was cut by 5 bases and J by 0 bases, with 17 bases left in between. This chain's CDR3 is CASSIPRGLPSYEQYF. CDR3 bases: TGTGCCAGCAGCATCCCCCGAGGACTCCCCTCCTACGAGCAGTACTTC.

In this sample, this clonotype turned up a few times. One junction end does not reproduce the germline sequence, and a read error may be involved. This sequence joins TRBV4-3 and TRBJ2-6; D gene uncertain. The CDR3 sequence is 16 residues long. Germline V CDR1 and CDR2: LGHNA, YSLEER. The CDR3 protein is CARSQDGVSGANVLTF. The DNA for the CDR3 is TGCGCCCGCAGCCAAGATGGGGTGAGCGGGGCCAACGTCCTGACTTTC.

This clonotype turned up a few times. The chain recombines TRBV12-3 or TRBV12-4 with TRBJ1-1; 7 bases are shared with TRBD1. V lost 6 bases, J lost 4 bases, and 8 bases stayed unmatched. This CDR3 is 14 amino acids long. The CDR3 loop is CASSNLAGGTEAFF. CDR3 DNA sequence: TGTGCCAGCAGCAACCTGGCAGGGGGCACTGAAGCTTTCTTT.